Sequencing of this T cell receptor beta chain was carried out in a study of T cell changes during pregnancy in multiple sclerosis. TCRdb's copy holds only in-frame clones and misses some; the assay was immunoSEQ multiplex PCR. The sample includes under 75,000 clones, about 91% seen only once; the top ten take roughly 2%. The V and J ends lost 2 bases and 5 bases respectively, with 16 bases between them. There are 15 residues in the CDR3. CDR1 and CDR2 (germline): SGHNT, YENEEA. V and J are TRBV11-3 and TRBJ2-7, with D possibly matching TRBD2 (6 bases). This TCR derives from a female donor with multiple sclerosis, enrolled in a pregnancy study. Sequenced here: peripheral blood, sampled in the first trimester of pregnancy. CDR3 loop: CASSLMGVGGHEQYF. The CDR3 nucleotides read TGTGCCAGCAGCTTAATGGGAGTCGGAGGGCACGAGCAGTACTTC.